The 15 T cell receptor beta chains below come from one sample, sequenced in a study of blood T cell repertoires in COVID-19. The method was immunoSEQ multiplex PCR; TCRdb's version includes in-frame clones alone and lacks a portion of them. In the table there are 300,000 or so clones, approximately 89% of which are singletons. The sequencing input was peripheral blood. Every receptor here comes from a woman aged 50 to 60 who had recovered from COVID-19.

The CDR3 DNA reads TGCGCCAGCAGCCAAGATGTGGGAGTTACAGATACGCAGTATTTT. Translated, it gives CASSQDVGVTDTQYF. The chain joins TRBV4-3 to TRBJ2-3; possible D gene TRBD2, 5 bases. The germline CDR1 and CDR2 sequences are LGHNA and YSLEER. This CDR3 is built from 15 residues. Deletions cut 0 bases from V and 3 bases from J, with 10 bases between.

The gene calls are TRBV12-3 or TRBV12-4 and TRBJ2-7; TRBD2 aligns across 10 bases. This CDR3 contains 13 residues. Losses at the gene ends were 6 bases for V and 6 bases for J; bases not matched to a gene: 5. CDR3 in DNA: TGTGCCAGCAGAAGCGGGGGGGGTGGCGAGCAGTACTTC. This codes for CASRSGGGGEQYF.

This chain uses TRBV9 with TRBJ1-5, with 8 bases that match TRBD1. This CDR3 comprises 19 residues. CDR1 is SGDLS and CDR2 is YYNGEE in the germline V gene. The V and J ends lost 4 bases and 6 bases, in that order; junction bases with no gene match: 21. CDR3 sequence: CASSPLPDRASIRVQPQHF. The CDR3, as DNA: TGTGCCAGCAGCCCTCTACCGGACAGGGCGTCTATTCGCGTTCAGCCCCAGCATTTT.

The CDR3: CASSNIPGNGYTF. The CDR3 DNA reads as TGTGCCAGCAGCAACATTCCAGGGAATGGCTACACCTTC. The chain joins TRBV21-1 to TRBJ1-2; TRBD1, the table's D call, lacks a check against the DNA. TRBV21-1 is marked as a pseudogene. CDR3 length: 13 residues.

The genes are TRBV20-1 and TRBJ2-7; 8 positions match TRBD1. Unmatched junction bases numbered 7, after V lost 3 bases and J lost 9 bases. The length of the CDR3 is 12 residues. Germline CDR1 is DFQATT and CDR2 is SNEGSKA (reference sequence). The CDR3 spells CSASRTGSGQYF. CDR3 bases: TGCAGTGCTAGTAGGACAGGGTCCGGGCAGTACTTC.

This clone was seen a single time. Here the CDR3 DNA reads TGTGCCAGCAGCTCCGGGACAGGTGGTTATAATTCACCCCTCCACTTT. This codes for CASSSGTGGYNSPLHF. The chain uses TRBV7-2 and TRBJ1-6; 8 bases line up with TRBD1. Germline V gene sequence: CDR1 SGHTA, CDR2 FQGNSA. The CDR3 loop spans 16 amino acids. The J segment lost 4 bases and the V segment lost 4 bases, leaving 6 bases of the junction unmatched. The variable domain in full, completed from reference TRBV7-2 and TRBJ1-6, reads GAGVSQSPSNKVTEKGKDVELRCDPISGHTALYWYRQSLGQGLEFLIYFQGNSAPDKSGLPSDRFSAERTGGSVSTLTIQRTQQEDSAVYLCASSSGTGGYNSPLHFGNGTRLTVT.

The chain carries TRBV18 and TRBJ1-5; TRBD1 matches 7 bases. Germline V CDR1 and CDR2: KGHSH, LQKENI. J lost 7 bases, V lost 1 base, and 13 bases had no gene match. The CDR3 spans 17 residues. The CDR3 DNA follows: TGTGCCAGCTCACCACAGATCCTCCAGGGGGTTCGCCAGCCCCAGCATTTT. Protein product: CASSPQILQGVRQPQHF.

The rearrangement links TRBV18 to TRBJ2-7; a possible D gene is TRBD1 (6 bases). Per the germline V gene, CDR1 is KGHSH and CDR2 is LQKENI. The CDR3 runs 15 residues. V was pared by 1 base and J by 2 bases, with 12 bases between. CDR3 in amino acids: CASSPLGWDTYEQYF. The CDR3 nucleotides read TGTGCCAGCTCACCACTTGGGTGGGACACCTACGAGCAGTACTTC.

The rearrangement joins TRBV19 to TRBJ2-1, with a weak D call TRBD1 (5 bases). The CDR3 is 14 residues long. V shed 1 base and J shed 7 bases, with 11 bases lying between them. CDR1 and CDR2 from the germline V gene are LNHDA and SQIVND (reference sequence). Here the CDR3 reads CASSIAQGWNEQFF. The CDR3 DNA follows: TGTGCCAGTAGTATAGCGCAGGGATGGAATGAGCAGTTCTTC.

CDR3 sequence: CASSERQVVTDTQYF. The CDR3 nucleotides read TGTGCCAGCAGCGAGCGACAGGTTGTGACAGATACGCAGTATTTT. This chain joins TRBV5-4 and TRBJ2-3; D may be TRBD1 (6 bases). V was pared by 4 bases and J by 3 bases, with 15 bases between. CDR1 is SGHNT, CDR2 YYREEE, per germline (reference sequence). The CDR3 sequence is 15 residues long. The full variable domain, rest sourced from reference TRBV5-4 and TRBJ2-3, is ETGVTQSPTHLIKTRGQQVTLRCSSQSGHNTVSWYQQALGQGPQFIFQYYREEENGRGNFPPRFSGLQFPNYSSELNVNALELDDSALYLCASSERQVVTDTQYFGPGTRLTVL.

The chain carries TRBV7-9 and TRBJ2-5, with a possible D match to TRBD1 (6 bases). This CDR3 comprises 15 residues. The V gene lost 0 bases and the J gene lost 3 bases, with 11 bases spanning the gap. Germline V gene data show CDR1 as SEHNR and CDR2 as FQNEAQ (reference sequence). The CDR3 DNA follows: TGTGCCAGCAGCTTAGCGGGACATTCTAAAGAGACCCAGTACTTC. Amino acid sequence: CASSLAGHSKETQYF.

This clone was picked up one time. In DNA, the CDR3 is TGTGCCAGCAGCGCCGGCCGGGGAGGAAGAGGCTACACCTTC. Its translation is CASSAGRGGRGYTF. The chain uses TRBV9 and TRBJ1-2; no clear D. Trimming removed 3 bases from V and 8 bases from J, with 17 bases in between. Germline CDR1 reads SGDLS; CDR2 reads YYNGEE. The CDR3 has 14 amino acids.

A remark on this clone: One end of the junction is discordant with germline, which a read error may explain. The chain employs TRBV24-1 and TRBJ1-1; no clear D. The CDR3 has 14 amino acids. Germline CDR1 KGHDR, CDR2 SFDVKD. In nucleotides, the CDR3 is TGTGCCACCAGTGACTCTCTGACTACCACTGAAGTTTTCTTT. This gives the protein CATSDSLTTTEVFF.

The CDR3 DNA follows: TGCGCCAGCAGCCCAGTAACGGAGGGTCAAGGCTACACCTTC. This gives the protein CASSPVTEGQGYTF. The V and J genes are TRBV5-1 and TRBJ1-2, with unresolved D. Germline V gene data show CDR1 as SGHRS and CDR2 as YFSETQ. V was cut by 4 bases and J by 8 bases, with 18 bases left in between. This CDR3 has 14 residues.

J is TRBJ2-1 and V is TRBV7-3; TRBD2 might be the D (6 bases). There are 15 residues in the CDR3. Between the trimmed V and J ends, which lost 4 bases and 5 bases, there was a span of 15 bases. The germline V gene has CDR1 SGHTA and CDR2 FQGTGA. This chain's CDR3 is CASSSGLLLNNEQFF. As DNA, the CDR3 is TGTGCCAGCAGCTCGGGACTCCTTTTAAACAATGAGCAGTTCTTC.